These 28 T cell receptor beta chains were sequenced from one sample in a study of graft-versus-host responses after intestinal transplantation. Clones were read by immunoSEQ multiplex PCR, and TCRdb kept only the in-frame ones, dropping some. The sample lists around 35,000 clones, roughly nine tenths seen once, with roughly 18% in the top ten. Tissue from the graft was processed to free its intraepithelial and lamina propria lymphocytes. The starting material was ileum tissue, obtained around seven months after intestinal transplant. These receptors were collected from a human patient who received an intestinal transplant, so some T cells may come from the graft donor.

The gene calls are TRBV11-2 and TRBJ2-5; D not certain. CDR3 length: 14 residues. CDR1 is SGHAT, CDR2 FQNNGV, per germline. V lost 0 bases to trimming and J lost 4 bases, with 9 bases between them. The CDR3 DNA reads as TGTGCCAGCAGCTTAGAGATGTGGTCAGAGACCCAGTACTTC. Protein product: CASSLEMWSETQYF.

The CDR3 region has the DNA TGTGCCAGCAGTTTAGGGGACAGGGGGTACAATGAGCAGTTCTTC. Its protein is CASSLGDRGYNEQFF. The chain links TRBV27 to TRBJ2-1; 11 positions agree with TRBD1. The CDR3 extends over 15 amino acids. Germline loops: CDR1 MNHEY, CDR2 SMNVEV (reference sequence). V was clipped by 2 bases and J by 4 bases; unmatched bases: 1.

The CDR3, as DNA: TGTGCCTGGAGTGGATGGGCGGGGCCCCAAGAGACCCAGTACTTC. It translates to CAWSGWAGPQETQYF. The rearrangement joins TRBV30 to TRBJ2-5; a weak D match, TRBD2 (6 bases). The CDR3 contains 15 residues. From germline, CDR1 is GTSNPN and CDR2 SVGIG (reference sequence). V shed 1 base and J shed 1 base, with 13 bases lying between them.

This chain links TRBV5-8 with TRBJ1-4; no clear D. Looked up from germline, CDR1 is SGHTS and CDR2 is YDEGEE. This CDR3 has 13 amino acids. The V end was cut by 4 bases, the J end by 8 bases, with 12 bases between. The CDR3 coding sequence is TGTGCCAGCAGCCCCGCCTTCAGGGAAAAACTGTTTTTT. Protein: CASSPAFREKLFF.

The chain joins TRBV29-1 to TRBJ2-3, with D possibly being TRBD2 (6 bases). Deletions cut 4 bases from V and 0 bases from J, with 11 bases between. Germline assignment: CDR1 SQVTM and CDR2 ANQGSEA. The CDR3 loop spans 14 amino acids. CDR3 protein: CSVAPGGSTDTQYF. DNA for the CDR3: TGCAGCGTTGCACCCGGGGGTAGCACAGATACGCAGTATTTT.

The J gene is TRBJ2-7, the V gene TRBV29-1; D remains unclear. The CDR3 runs 13 residues. Trimming cost V 7 bases and J 2 bases, with 15 bases left between them. Germline V gene sequence: CDR1 SQVTM, CDR2 ANQGSEA. The CDR3 DNA is TGCAGCGCCTCCCCTGGGAACACCTACGAGCAGTACTTC. Translating gives CSASPGNTYEQYF.

The chain joins TRBV5-1 to TRBJ2-3; maybe TRBD2 (5 bases). CDR3 length: 15 residues. Germline V lookup: CDR1 SGHRS, CDR2 YFSETQ. V lost 0 bases and J 5 bases, leaving 13 bases between the germline ends. This CDR3 reads CASSLVATEIDTQYF. As DNA, the CDR3 is TGCGCCAGCAGCTTGGTAGCGACTGAGATAGATACGCAGTATTTT.

The rearrangement links TRBV7-9 to TRBJ2-4; TRBD1 matches 8 bases. Germline lookup yields CDR1 SEHNR and CDR2 FQNEAQ (reference sequence). V lost 5 bases, J lost 0 bases, and 9 bases stayed unmatched. The CDR3 covers 17 residues. CDR3 DNA sequence: TGTGCCAGCAGCATGGGACAGGCACATATAGCCAAAAACATTCAGTACTTC. Encoded protein: CASSMGQAHIAKNIQYF. The full variable domain, its missing parts supplied by reference TRBV7-9 and TRBJ2-4, is DTGVSQNPRHKITKRGQNVTFRCDPISEHNRLYWYRQTLGQGPEFLTYFQNEAQLEKSRLLSDRFSAERPKGSFSTLEIQRTEQGDSAMYLCASSMGQAHIAKNIQYFGAGTRLSVL.

CDR3 in amino acids: CASTSGLGGTDTQYF. The CDR3 region has the DNA TGTGCCAGCACTAGCGGTCTGGGGGGGACAGATACGCAGTATTTT. The gene calls are TRBV27 and TRBJ2-3; 7 bases map to TRBD2. Germline lookup yields CDR1 MNHEY and CDR2 SMNVEV (reference sequence). V was pared by 7 bases and J by 3 bases, with 10 bases of the junction left unmatched. This CDR3 region has 15 residues.

The chain links TRBV9 to TRBJ1-2, with a weak D call TRBD1 (5 bases). This CDR3 region has 12 residues. Per the germline V gene, CDR1 is SGDLS and CDR2 is YYNGEE. The V and J ends lost 0 bases and 7 bases respectively, with 7 bases between them. The CDR3 protein is CASSVVGGGYTF. CDR3 bases: TGTGCCAGCAGCGTAGTGGGGGGTGGCTACACCTTC.

This chain links TRBV15 with TRBJ1-1, with D perhaps TRBD1 (5 bases). Germline values: CDR1 LNHNV, CDR2 YYDKDF (reference sequence). The V gene lost 5 bases and the J gene lost 2 bases, with 9 bases spanning the gap. The CDR3 runs to 13 residues. DNA for the CDR3: TGTGCCACCAGCGGCCGGGACAACACTGAAGCTTTCTTT. Translating gives CATSGRDNTEAFF. Full variable domain (rest looked up from reference TRBV15 and TRBJ1-1): DAMVIQNPRYQVTQFGKPVTLSCSQTLNHNVMYWYQQKSSQAPKLLFHYYDKDFNNEADTPDNFQSRRPNTSFCFLDIRSPGLGDTAMYLCATSGRDNTEAFFGQGTRLTVV.

This rearrangement joins TRBV28 to TRBJ1-1; a possible D gene is TRBD1 (6 bases). CDR3 length equals 15 residues. Germline CDR1 is MDHEN and CDR2 is SYDVKM. Trimming took 7 bases from V and 5 from J, leaving 20 bases between them. The CDR3, as DNA: TGTGCCAGCACCCTTTCAGGGGTAAGGGGAACTGAAGCTTTCTTT. The encoded protein is CASTLSGVRGTEAFF. Full variable domain (remainder filled in from reference TRBV28 and TRBJ1-1): DVKVTQSSRYLVKRTGEKVFLECVQDMDHENMFWYRQDPGLGLRLIYFSYDVKMKEKGDIPEGYSVSREKKERFSLILESASTNQTSMYLCASTLSGVRGTEAFFGQGTRLTVV.

The chain employs TRBV5-5 and TRBJ1-4; 7 bases agree with TRBD1. V shed 4 bases, J shed 3 bases, and the junction held 9 bases outside the gene matches. Looked up from germline, CDR1 is SGHKS and CDR2 is YYEKEE (reference sequence). CDR3 length: 16 amino acids. The CDR3 loop reads CASSIQGLQANEKLFF. The CDR3 region has the DNA TGTGCCAGCAGCATACAGGGGTTGCAAGCTAATGAAAAACTGTTTTTT.

This clone has more than one count but fewer than ten. The rearrangement joins TRBV4-2 to TRBJ2-3; D could derive from TRBD1 or TRBD2 (5 bases each). V was shortened by 0 bases and J by 1 base, with 11 bases between the two germline ends. The CDR3 runs to 16 residues. The germline V gene has CDR1 LGHNA and CDR2 YNFKEQ. DNA for the CDR3: TGTGCCAGCAGCCAAGATTTGGGACCGGGCACAGATACGCAGTATTTT. It is translated as CASSQDLGPGTDTQYF.

The V gene is TRBV25-1, the J gene TRBJ1-2; 9 bases line up with TRBD1. There are 14 residues in the CDR3. CDR1 and CDR2 from the germline V gene are MGHDK and SYGVNS. Losses at the gene ends were 6 bases for V and 8 bases for J; bases not matched to a gene: 10. DNA of the CDR3: TGTGCCAGCAGGGCACCCGGGACAGGGAAAGGCTACACCTTC. Protein product: CASRAPGTGKGYTF.

The rearrangement uses TRBV28 and TRBJ1-4, with a tentative D call TRBD1 (5 bases). Per germline, CDR1 MDHEN and CDR2 SYDVKM. This CDR3 region has 17 residues. Trimming stripped 3 bases from V and 16 bases from J, with 30 bases between. CDR3 bases: TGTGCCAGCAGTTTCTTAACACCTCTGCATGGGGACTTTCGAGGGTTTTTT. This encodes CASSFLTPLHGDFRGFF.

The chain is built from TRBV5-6 and TRBJ2-3, with D perhaps given as TRBD1 or TRBD2 (5 bases each). The germline V gene has CDR1 SGHDT and CDR2 YYEEEE. The ends were cut back, 4 bases at V and 5 bases at J, with 20 bases in the middle. The CDR3 is 16 amino acids. Here the CDR3 reads CASSHAGTFDVDTQYF. The DNA of the CDR3 is TGTGCCAGCAGCCATGCCGGGACCTTTGATGTAGATACGCAGTATTTT.

The chain carries TRBV28 and TRBJ1-1; D remains unclear. With 3 bases removed from V and 2 bases from J, the gap between germline ends came to 7 bases. The CDR3 runs 13 residues. CDR1 is MDHEN, CDR2 SYDVKM, per germline. The CDR3 region is CASSFNGNTEAFF. The CDR3 DNA is TGTGCCAGCAGTTTTAATGGTAACACTGAAGCTTTCTTT. The whole variable domain, remainder taken from reference TRBV28 and TRBJ1-1, is DVKVTQSSRYLVKRTGEKVFLECVQDMDHENMFWYRQDPGLGLRLIYFSYDVKMKEKGDIPEGYSVSREKKERFSLILESASTNQTSMYLCASSFNGNTEAFFGQGTRLTVV.

The chain is built from TRBV9 and TRBJ1-1; no clear D gene. The V gene's germline CDR1 is SGDLS and CDR2 YYNGEE. The CDR3 runs 13 residues. The V end lost 4 bases, the J end lost 3 bases, and 10 bases lay between the germline ends. CDR3 residues: CASSPSPYTEAFF. The CDR3 DNA follows: TGTGCCAGCAGCCCTAGTCCGTACACTGAAGCTTTCTTT.

J is TRBJ2-1 and V is TRBV29-1; no clear D. CDR1 and CDR2 from the germline V gene are SQVTM and ANQGSEA. Trimming left V 5 bases short and J 0 bases short, with 11 bases between. The CDR3 covers 14 residues. The DNA of the CDR3 is TGCAGCGTTAGTGGAACCATCTCCTACAATGAGCAGTTCTTC. Translation: CSVSGTISYNEQFF.

This chain joins TRBV19 and TRBJ1-2; weak D call: TRBD1 (6 bases). The CDR3 totals 14 residues. Germline V gene data show CDR1 as LNHDA and CDR2 as SQIVND (reference sequence). V lost 9 bases to trimming and J lost 5 bases, with 19 bases between them. CDR3 residues: CASSPTGLAYGYTF. Here the CDR3 DNA reads TGTGCCAGCAGCCCAACAGGGTTGGCATATGGCTACACCTTC.

The V gene is TRBV28, the J gene TRBJ2-7; the match to TRBD1 covers 8 bases. The trim removed 5 bases at V and 6 bases at J, leaving 18 bases unmatched. Germline V gene sequence: CDR1 MDHEN, CDR2 SYDVKM. The CDR3 has 17 amino acids. CDR3 nucleotide sequence: TGTGCCAGCAGTCGATCCGGACAGGGACGGTGGTCGGGCGAGCAGTACTTC. Translating gives CASSRSGQGRWSGEQYF.

This clone is a singleton in its sample. J is TRBJ2-1 and V is TRBV15; D possibly corresponds to TRBD1 (6 bases). Trimming cost V 3 bases and J 3 bases, with 9 bases left between them. The CDR3 runs to 14 residues. Germline CDR1 is LNHNV and CDR2 is YYDKDF (reference sequence). CDR3 DNA: TGTGCCACCAGCAGGGGGGCTGGCTACAATGAGCAGTTCTTC. As protein: CATSRGAGYNEQFF. Complete variable domain (other parts from reference TRBV15 and TRBJ2-1): DAMVIQNPRYQVTQFGKPVTLSCSQTLNHNVMYWYQQKSSQAPKLLFHYYDKDFNNEADTPDNFQSRRPNTSFCFLDIRSPGLGDTAMYLCATSRGAGYNEQFFGPGTRLTVL.

This clone is medium-sized by share. The rearrangement joins TRBV2 to TRBJ2-1, with 7 bases that match TRBD1. V trimming: 6 bases; J trimming: 6 bases; junction bases outside the gene matches: 8. Germline values: CDR1 SNHLY, CDR2 FYNNEI. CDR3 length equals 14 residues. The CDR3 nucleotides read TGTGCCAGCAGGGAACTGACAGGGTCCAATGAGCAGTTCTTC. Protein sequence: CASRELTGSNEQFF.

This chain links TRBV9 with TRBJ1-3, with D tentatively TRBD1 (5 bases). V was pared by 3 bases and J by 4 bases, with 8 bases between. The germline CDR1 and CDR2 sequences are SGDLS and YYNGEE. The CDR3 contains 13 residues. The CDR3 reads CASSAGSGNTIYF. The CDR3 bases are TGTGCCAGCAGCGCAGGGTCGGGAAACACCATATATTTT. Full variable domain (missing parts from reference TRBV9 and TRBJ1-3): DSGVTQTPKHLITATGQRVTLRCSPRSGDLSVYWYQQSLDQGLQFLIQYYNGEERAKGNILERFSAQQFPDLHSELNLSSLELGDSALYFCASSAGSGNTIYFGEGSWLTVV.

V usage is TRBV28 and J usage is TRBJ2-3; D is possibly TRBD1 (5 bases). The germline V gene encodes CDR1 MDHEN and CDR2 SYDVKM. The CDR3 is 16 amino acids. The germline V and J ends were trimmed by 1 base and 0 bases, with 11 bases remaining between them. The CDR3 sequence is CASSLSRTLSTDTQYF. The CDR3 DNA is TGTGCCAGCAGTTTATCCCGGACACTTAGCACAGATACGCAGTATTTT.

This clone came up a few times. CDR3 DNA sequence: TGTGCCAGTACCCTCACACGCTCAACTAATGAAAAACTGTTTTTT. It specifies CASTLTRSTNEKLFF. This chain links TRBV19 with TRBJ1-4; D is unresolved. Germline-derived CDR1 and CDR2 are LNHDA and SQIVND (reference sequence). There are 15 residues in the CDR3. V was shortened by 7 bases and J by 0 bases, with 12 bases between the two germline ends. The full variable domain, with the rest looked up from reference TRBV19 and TRBJ1-4, is DGGITQSPKYLFRKEGQNVTLSCEQNLNHDAMYWYRQDPGQGLRLIYYSQIVNDFQKGDIAEGYSVSREKKESFPLTVTSAQKNPTAFYLCASTLTRSTNEKLFFGSGTQLSVL.

This chain connects TRBV29-1 to TRBJ1-3, with TRBD1 identical over 9 bases. Germline lookup yields CDR1 SQVTM and CDR2 ANQGSEA. The CDR3 spans 14 residues. V lost 5 bases and J lost 2; bases outside the gene matches: 4. Here the CDR3 DNA reads TGCAGCGTTTACGGGACAGGGACTGGAAACACCATATATTTT. It is translated as CSVYGTGTGNTIYF.